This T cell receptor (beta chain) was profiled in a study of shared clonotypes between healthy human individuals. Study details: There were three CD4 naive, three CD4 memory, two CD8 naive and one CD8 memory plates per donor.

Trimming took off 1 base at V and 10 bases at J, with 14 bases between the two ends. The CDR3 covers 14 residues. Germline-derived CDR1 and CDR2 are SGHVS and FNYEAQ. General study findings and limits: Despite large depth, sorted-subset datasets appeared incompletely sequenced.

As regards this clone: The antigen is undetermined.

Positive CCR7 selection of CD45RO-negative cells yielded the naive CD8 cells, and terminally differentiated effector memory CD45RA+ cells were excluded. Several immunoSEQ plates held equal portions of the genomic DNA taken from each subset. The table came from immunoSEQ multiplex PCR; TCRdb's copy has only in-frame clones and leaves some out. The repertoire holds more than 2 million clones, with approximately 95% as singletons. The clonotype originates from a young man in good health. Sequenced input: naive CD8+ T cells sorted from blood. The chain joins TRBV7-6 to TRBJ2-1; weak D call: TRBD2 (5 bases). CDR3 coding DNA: TGTGCCAGCAGCTTAGATCCCGGGGTCCGAGAGCAGTTCTTC. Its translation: CASSLDPGVREQFF.